The 9 T cell receptor beta chains presented below share a single source sample, sequenced in a study of molecular identifiers for immune sequencing clone quantification. One entry per CDR3 protein results from TCRdb running MiXCR on the PCR reads. The table records about 640,000 distinct CDR3 sequences, just under 20% of them present only once. The sequenced sample consisted of naive CD8+ T cells from blood, with Jurkat cell RNA spiked in. The subset here: FACS-sorted CD8+CD4-CCR7+CD45RA+ naive T cells. Receptor source: a human donor in good health. Some libraries in this study had Jurkat cell RNA spiked in.

There are many counts of this clonotype. The rearrangement links TRBV3-1 to TRBJ1-1; the match to TRBD1 covers 8 bases. The germline V gene has CDR1 LGHDT and CDR2 YNNKEL (reference sequence). This CDR3 has 14 residues. The V segment lost 4 bases and the J segment 8 bases; nucleotides outside the gene matches: 9. CDR3 protein: CASSPLTGTGEAFF. In DNA form, the CDR3 reads TGTGCCAGCAGCCCCTTAACCGGGACAGGAGAAGCTTTCTTT.

In this sample, this clonotype turned up once. This sequence may be a read error, since a much larger clone differs from it by one base. V and J are TRBV7-9 and TRBJ1-5; maybe TRBD1 (6 bases). The CDR3 runs to 14 residues. The germline CDR1 and CDR2 sequences are SEHNR and FQNEAQ (reference sequence). CDR3 nucleotides: TGTGCCGGCAGCCAGACAGGCGTCGATCAGCCCCAGCATTTT. Its protein product is CAGSQTGVDQPQHF. The variable domain in full, with the rest retrieved from reference TRBV7-9 and TRBJ1-5, is DTGVSQNPRHKITKRGQNVTFRCDPISEHNRLYWYRQTLGQGPEFLTYFQNEAQLEKSRLLSDRFSAERPKGSFSTLEIQRTEQGDSAMYLCAGSQTGVDQPQHFGDGTRLSIL.

Points on this clonotype: A much larger clone lies one base from this, so it may be a read error. The chain uses TRBV28 and TRBJ2-7, with 7 bases aligning to TRBD2. The germline V gene encodes CDR1 MDHEN and CDR2 SYDVKM. The CDR3 is 13 amino acids. CDR3 protein: CASSWRGTYEQCF. CDR3 nucleotides: TGTGCCAGCAGCTGGCGGGGGACCTACGAGCAGTGCTTC.

This clonotype was seen a single time. With a much larger clone just one base away, this may be a read error. The chain is built from TRBV14 and TRBJ2-7; D ambiguous. TRBJ2-1 matches the DNA end more closely, so the J call is doubtful. The length of the CDR3 is 14 residues. Germline V gene lookup returns CDR1 SGHDN and CDR2 FVKESK. In DNA form, the CDR3 reads TGTGCCAGCAGCCAAGATAGTTTAGGCGGCGAGCAGTTCTTC. This encodes CASSQDSLGGEQFF.

As concerns this clonotype: A much larger clone differs by one base, so this may be a read error. This chain links TRBV7-9 with TRBJ1-1; perhaps TRBD1 as D (5 bases). CDR1 and CDR2 from the germline V gene are SEHNR and FQNEAQ (reference sequence). This CDR3 is built from 12 residues. CDR3: CANSPWGTEAFF. The DNA of the CDR3 is TGTGCCAACAGCCCCTGGGGGACTGAAGCTTTCTTT. The variable domain in full, completed from reference TRBV7-9 and TRBJ1-1, reads DTGVSQNPRHKITKRGQNVTFRCDPISEHNRLYWYRQTLGQGPEFLTYFQNEAQLEKSRLLSDRFSAERPKGSFSTLEIQRTEQGDSAMYLCANSPWGTEAFFGQGTRLTVV.

About this clonotype: A much bigger clone sits one base away, suggesting this may be a read error. The chain recombines TRBV5-3 with TRBJ1-5, with D tentatively TRBD1 (6 bases). The J call may be in error: the DNA end matches TRBJ2-3 better. TRBV5-3 is placed among ORFs of uncertain function. The CDR3 covers 14 residues. CDR3 region: CASSLNGGGQPQYF. The CDR3 DNA reads as TGTGCCAGCAGCTTGAATGGGGGTGGACAGCCCCAGTATTTT.

Many counts were recorded for this clonotype. The chain uses TRBV10-3 and TRBJ2-7; TRBD1 aligns across 8 bases. Germline V lookup: CDR1 ENHRY, CDR2 SYGVKD. With V trimmed by 3 bases and J by 3 bases, 10 bases remained unmatched. The CDR3 has 16 residues. The CDR3 bases are TGTGCCATCAGTGACCCCGGACAGGGAGTACTCTACGAGCAGTACTTC. Its translation: CAISDPGQGVLYEQYF.

Note on this clonotype: This may stem from a read error, because a much larger clone lies one nucleotide away. The V call is TRBV29-1, the J call TRBJ2-2; TRBD1 aligns across 10 bases. Unmatched junction bases numbered 5, after V lost 6 bases and J lost 7 bases. Looked up from germline, CDR1 is SQVTM and CDR2 is ANQGSEA. The CDR3 is 13 amino acids. Here the CDR3 DNA reads TGCAGCGTGGGGACAGGGGCGAACGGGGAGCTGTTTTTT. Translating it yields CSVGTGANGELFF.

This clonotype has ten or more counts. This chain connects TRBV4-2 to TRBJ2-5; a weak D match, TRBD2 (6 bases). Germline V gene lookup returns CDR1 LGHNA and CDR2 YNFKEQ. The germline V and J ends were trimmed by 1 base and 5 bases, with 14 bases remaining between them. The CDR3 has 15 residues. CDR3 bases: TGTGCCAGCAGCCAAGTGATGGCTAGCGATGAGACCCAGTACTTC. Protein sequence: CASSQVMASDETQYF.